Shown below are 14 T cell receptor beta chains from a single sample sequenced in a study of beta chain features in type 1 diabetes (dated by TCRdb to 2016 to 2018). The library was produced with the immunoSEQ multiplex PCR assay. All of the isolated RNA was reverse transcribed with the High Capacity cDNA Reverse Transcription Kit, so expressed TCRB transcripts were sequenced. TCRdb holds this immuneACCESS table with in-frame rearrangements only. Some clones are missing; in checked studies, unresolved V genes explain under half, and the rest has no known cause. For this sample the table gives 810,000 or so clones, of which 15% to 20% were detected only once. The top ten clones comprise 0.023% of the sample. Material: naive CD4+ T cells from blood. In the paper's terms, the cell subset or site label means: true naive CD4+ T cells. The receptors were gathered from a woman aged 18-35 years in good health.

This clone has a handful of counts. The chain recombines TRBV28 with TRBJ2-1; 9 positions agree with TRBD2. This CDR3 comprises 16 residues. CDR1 and CDR2 (germline): MDHEN, SYDVKM. V lost 4 bases, J lost 4 bases, and 8 bases stayed unmatched. CDR3 sequence (DNA): TGTGCCAGCAGTTCCGCAGCGGGAGGAAAGTACAATGAGCAGTTCTTC. Its protein product is CASSSAAGGKYNEQFF.

The V call is TRBV27, the J call TRBJ2-7; D is unresolved. The CDR3 extends over 13 amino acids. V dropped 7 bases and J dropped 6 bases, with 16 bases sitting between them. The germline V gene has CDR1 MNHEY and CDR2 SMNVEV (reference sequence). The CDR3 is CASTTDVGREQYF. CDR3 DNA sequence: TGTGCCAGCACGACGGATGTCGGTCGCGAGCAGTACTTC.

There are a few counts of this clone. The CDR3 coding sequence is TGCAGCGCCAGGACTGGCCTCTACGAGCAGTACTTC. Translated: CSARTGLYEQYF. The chain uses TRBV29-1 and TRBJ2-7, with TRBD2 as a possible D gene (5 bases). Germline V lookup: CDR1 SQVTM, CDR2 ANQGSEA. The length of the CDR3 is 12 residues. V lost 7 bases and J 3 bases, leaving 13 bases between the germline ends.

This clone was recorded a few times. The rearrangement links TRBV4-2 to TRBJ1-1, with 7 bases matching TRBD1. The CDR3 is 14 residues long. Germline CDR1 reads LGHNA; CDR2 reads YNFKEQ. J lost 6 bases, V lost 7 bases, and 11 bases had no gene match. This CDR3 reads CASIGQVGGAEAFF. The CDR3 DNA reads as TGTGCCAGCATTGGACAGGTGGGGGGGGCTGAAGCTTTCTTT.

The genes are TRBV5-4 and TRBJ2-1; 11 nucleotides align to TRBD2. With V trimmed by 4 bases and J by 7 bases, 4 bases remained unmatched. The CDR3 loop spans 14 amino acids. Germline V gene sequence: CDR1 SGHNT, CDR2 YYREEE (reference sequence). CDR3 loop: CASSTASGRNEQFF. The CDR3 DNA follows: TGTGCCAGCAGCACCGCTAGCGGGAGGAATGAGCAGTTCTTC.

This chain joins TRBV18 and TRBJ2-5; D might be TRBD2 (6 bases). The V end lost 6 bases, the J end lost 5 bases, and 7 bases lay between the germline ends. CDR1 is KGHSH and CDR2 is LQKENI in the germline V gene. The CDR3 is 11 residues long. The CDR3 protein is CASSGLETQYF. CDR3 sequence (DNA): TGTGCCAGCTCGGGACTCGAGACCCAGTACTTC.

This sequence joins TRBV15 and TRBJ2-1; D is unclear. Trimming took 3 bases from V and 12 from J, leaving 15 bases between them. CDR1 and CDR2 (germline): LNHNV, YYDKDF (reference sequence). The CDR3 sequence is 13 residues long. The CDR3 bases are TGTGCCACCAGCAGTAGTGGTACTGAGCGGCAGTTCTTC. This translates into CATSSSGTERQFF.

There are a few counts of this clone. J is TRBJ2-4 and V is TRBV7-9; D uncertain. V lost 0 bases and J lost 0, with 12 bases in between. The germline CDR1 and CDR2 sequences are SEHNR and FQNEAQ (reference sequence). The CDR3 is made up of 17 amino acids. The CDR3 reads CASSLALDTIAKNIQYF. The CDR3 DNA is TGTGCCAGCAGCTTAGCTCTCGACACCATAGCCAAAAACATTCAGTACTTC.

For this clone: A much larger clone is a single base away; this may be a read error. This chain connects TRBV14 to TRBJ2-5; no reliable D call. The better agreement between TRBJ2-7 and the DNA end casts doubt on the J call. From germline, CDR1 is SGHDN and CDR2 FVKESK. This CDR3 spans 11 amino acids. CDR3 in DNA: TGTGCCAGCAGCACCTCCTACGAGCAGTACTTC. Residues: CASSTSYEQYF.

This chain connects TRBV7-2 to TRBJ2-7; TRBD1 agrees at 12 bases. The CDR3 extends over 15 amino acids. From germline, CDR1 is SGHTA and CDR2 FQGNSA. The J segment lost 6 bases and the V segment lost 5 bases, leaving 8 bases of the junction unmatched. Here the CDR3 DNA reads TGTGCCAGCAGCCCATCGGGACAGGGGGCAGGCGAGCAGTACTTC. Translating gives CASSPSGQGAGEQYF.

On this clone: The junction shows a germline mismatch at one end, possibly a read error. The chain recombines TRBV19 with TRBJ1-2, with D perhaps matching TRBD1 (6 bases). This CDR3 has 11 amino acids. Looked up from germline, CDR1 is LNHDA and CDR2 is SQIVND (reference sequence). The CDR3 nucleotides are TGTGCCAGTAGTCTCTGGACAGCCTTCTATTTC. As protein: CASSLWTAFYF.

The V gene is TRBV9, the J gene TRBJ2-1; 9 positions agree with TRBD2. The CDR3 has 15 residues. Germline CDR1 SGDLS, CDR2 YYNGEE. V lost 0 bases to trimming and J lost 8 bases; unmatched junction nucleotides: 6. CDR3 DNA: TGTGCCAGCAGCGTAGGAGGTAGCGGGAGTTATGAGCAGTTCTTC. Translating gives CASSVGGSGSYEQFF.

This clone was counted only a few times. This chain connects TRBV5-4 to TRBJ2-7; 12 nucleotides agree with TRBD2. Germline loops: CDR1 SGHNT, CDR2 YYREEE (reference sequence). This CDR3 spans 14 amino acids. V was pared by 2 bases and J by 6 bases, with 3 bases of the junction left unmatched. The CDR3 sequence: CASSLVLAGGEQYF. In nucleotides, the CDR3 is TGTGCCAGCAGCTTAGTACTAGCGGGAGGCGAGCAGTACTTC.

This clone has more than one count but fewer than ten. This chain joins TRBV7-9 and TRBJ2-3; TRBD1 matches 9 bases. The CDR3 is 16 residues long. J gave up 1 base and V 3 bases, and 5 bases lay outside the gene matches. The germline V gene has CDR1 SEHNR and CDR2 FQNEAQ (reference sequence). CDR3 loop: CASSLGQGRGTDTQYF. CDR3 nucleotides: TGTGCCAGCAGCTTGGGACAGGGACGGGGCACAGATACGCAGTATTTT.